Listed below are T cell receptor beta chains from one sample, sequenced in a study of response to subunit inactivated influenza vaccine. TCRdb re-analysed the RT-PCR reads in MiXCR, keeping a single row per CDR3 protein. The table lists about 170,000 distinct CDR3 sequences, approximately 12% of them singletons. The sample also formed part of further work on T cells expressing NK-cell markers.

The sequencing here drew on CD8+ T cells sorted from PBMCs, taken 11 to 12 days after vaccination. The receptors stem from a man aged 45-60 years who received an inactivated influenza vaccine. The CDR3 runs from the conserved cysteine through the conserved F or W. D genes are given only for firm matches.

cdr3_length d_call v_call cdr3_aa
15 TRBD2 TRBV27 CASSLSSGMTGELFF
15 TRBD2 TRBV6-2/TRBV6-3 CASSLGLALQETQYF
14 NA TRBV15 CATSSGGGADTQYF
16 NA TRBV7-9 CASSLLVGASYNEQFF
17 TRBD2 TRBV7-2 CASSLMSGGGRGDTQYF
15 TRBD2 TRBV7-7 CASSLERGAPETQYF
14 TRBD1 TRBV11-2 CASSAGTGTYEQYF
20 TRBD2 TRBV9 CASSGYRKTGTSGRYNEQFF
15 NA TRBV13 CASSLRTAAKNIQYF
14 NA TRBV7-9 CASSHRQNTGELFF
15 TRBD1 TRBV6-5 CASSYSGRGPNEQYF
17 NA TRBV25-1 CASSDQRAGYLYNEQFF
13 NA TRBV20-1 CSARTLSSYEQYF
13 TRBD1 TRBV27 CASSIGQGGEQYF
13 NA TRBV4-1 CASSPSKGYAAFF
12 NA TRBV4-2 CASSQGRDTQYF
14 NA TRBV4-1 CASSHHGQTYEQYF
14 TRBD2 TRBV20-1 CSAPGTSLFNEQFF
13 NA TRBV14 CASSPGGANVLTF
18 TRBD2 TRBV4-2 CASSQVLGERETTDTQYF
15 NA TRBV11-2 CASSLVGALAETQYF
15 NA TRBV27 CASSLLAASTDTQYF
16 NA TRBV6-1 CASRASVSSYNSPLHF
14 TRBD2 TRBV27 CASSFSGSSYEQYF
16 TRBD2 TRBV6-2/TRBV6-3 CASSYTLAGAAREQYF
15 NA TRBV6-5 CASSSQGGWNGELFF
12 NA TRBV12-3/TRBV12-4 CASSVAPHEQYF
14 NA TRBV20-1 CSARGTGMGTEAFF
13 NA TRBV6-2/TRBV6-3 CASSYVRLDTQYF
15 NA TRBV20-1 CSARFRRVSDYEQYF
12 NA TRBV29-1 CSVAARGEKLFF
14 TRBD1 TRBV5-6 CASSVTGNSYEQYF
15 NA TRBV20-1 CSARDMQGYTDTQYF
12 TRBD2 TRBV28 CASGLAANEQYF
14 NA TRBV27 CASSLGPLSGEQFF
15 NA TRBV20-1 CSAFRTGYHTDTQYF